A selection of T cell receptor beta chains follows, all from one sample in a study of long-term antiretroviral therapy in people with HIV. This table comes from immunoSEQ multiplex PCR, and its TCRdb copy is limited to in-frame clones, with some not included. The sample carries more than 25,000 clones, 65% to 85% recorded once. Here the sequenced sample was unsorted PBMCs, taken 3 years after starting antiretroviral therapy. The receptors derive from a man aged 35-49 years with HIV. Each CDR3 is given with its conserved first and last residue. A D gene is named only where the DNA matches it firmly.

V gene,D gene,CDR3 protein
TRBV28,TRBD2,CASRNSGSNEQFF
TRBV6-1,TRBD1,CAGRQGSTDTQYF
TRBV7-9,NA,CASSLGPLSGNTIYF
TRBV28,TRBD1,CASSLRDRVNEKLFF
TRBV27,TRBD2,CASSHGLAGQFF
TRBV5-5,TRBD1,CASSGRQGTSGANVLTF
TRBV7-3,TRBD2,CASRRGLAGEGPFF
TRBV11-3,TRBD1,CASSLDRVDTQYF
TRBV7-9,NA,CASSFLGHGLNYGYTF
TRBV7-9,NA,CASSLDFDTQYF
TRBV6-6,TRBD2,CASSYGRAPTGELFF
TRBV5-1,TRBD1,CASSMDRGMDYGYTF
TRBV14,NA,CASSPRGSGELFF
TRBV5-1,TRBD2,CASSLDFRGRANTGELFF
TRBV11-2,NA,CASSQSQGTWSYNSPLHF
TRBV10-1,NA,CASSEAGVYEAFF
TRBV7-6,TRBD1,CASSLGGGTGDTEAFF
TRBV19,NA,CASSMAAGSNQPQHF
TRBV5-1,NA,CASSLSPGRTKNIQYF
TRBV6-5,TRBD2,CASSPPAGGRKTQYF
TRBV7-9,NA,CATNPGYTEAFF
TRBV6-1,NA,CASSVREADYGYTF
TRBV27,NA,CASSLAAFLYEQYF
TRBV5-4,NA,CASSLWSGNHEQYF
TRBV15,NA,CATSRGGQETQYF
TRBV5-1,TRBD1,CASSFSGQGAQGVEKLFF
TRBV19,NA,CASSIRVTYEQYF
TRBV10-3,TRBD2,CAISGVGTSGETQYF
TRBV9,TRBD2,CASSVGLAGPPSYEQYF
TRBV5-1,NA,CASSRAKASGSSYEQYF
TRBV7-2,TRBD1,CASSLLQGQPQHF
TRBV11-2,TRBD1,CASSQRFGTGALEQYF
TRBV11-3,NA,CASSSLEGIQYF
TRBV5-1,NA,CASSLGTEISYEQYF
TRBV10-2,TRBD1,CASSGQDYTEAFF
TRBV30,NA,CAWSVGEKLFF
TRBV6-6,NA,CASYLANEQFF
TRBV9,TRBD1,CASSPRTGRITGELFF
TRBV29-1,TRBD1,CSVPGGHEQYF
TRBV7-9,TRBD1,CASSYNAGGIDTQYF
TRBV7-9,NA,CASSLLLGGRTEAFF